This TCR beta chain is from a study of prognosis after radiotherapy for stage I lung cancer. Study overall: Oligometastatic NSCLC after surgical resection of the primary tumor was present in roughly five patients, while newly diagnosed primary stage I lung tumors were present in some 15. Non-small cell lung cancer patients were all deemed medically inoperable. Ages of the approximately 13 men and roughly six women ranged about 53 to 85 years, median roughly 74.

The V gene's germline CDR1 is MNHEY and CDR2 SMNVEV (reference sequence). The CDR3 is made up of 13 amino acids. Trimming shortened V by 3 bases and J by 6 bases, and 12 bases separated the two germline ends. By sample share, this clonotype is large. From genomic DNA, two-round multiplex PCR was used to amplify TCR beta CDR3. TRBV and TRBJ genes each had their own specific primers in first-round PCR. One entry per CDR3 protein, called by TCRdb with MiXCR from the multiplex PCR reads. The data hold 17,000 or so distinct CDR3 sequences, with roughly two fifths observed a single time. V gene TRBV27 combines with J gene TRBJ2-7; D is possibly TRBD2 (7 bases). The TCR comes from a donor of 50 years or more with non-small cell lung cancer. The material sequenced was PBMCs, taken before or after stereotactic body radiation therapy (not recorded which). The DNA of the CDR3 is TGTGCCAGCAGTTTTGGGGGGGCTGGCGAGCAGTACTTC. Translation gives CASSFGGAGEQYF.